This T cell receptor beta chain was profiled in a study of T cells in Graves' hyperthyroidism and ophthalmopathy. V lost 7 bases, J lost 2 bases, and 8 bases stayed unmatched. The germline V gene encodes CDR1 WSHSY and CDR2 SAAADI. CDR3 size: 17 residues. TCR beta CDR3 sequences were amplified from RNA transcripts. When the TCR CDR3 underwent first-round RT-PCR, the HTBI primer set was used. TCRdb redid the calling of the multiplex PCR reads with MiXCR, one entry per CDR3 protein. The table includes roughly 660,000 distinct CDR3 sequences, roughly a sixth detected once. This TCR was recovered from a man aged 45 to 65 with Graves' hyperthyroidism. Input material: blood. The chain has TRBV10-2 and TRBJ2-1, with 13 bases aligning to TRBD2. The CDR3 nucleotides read TGCGCCAGCAACCGACTAGCGGGAGGACCGCCCTACAATGAGCAGTTCTTC. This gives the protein CASNRLAGGPPYNEQFF.